This T cell receptor beta chain comes out of a study of blood T cell repertoires in COVID-19. Study summary: Samples taken during acute and convalescent COVID-19 were collected in the United States, Italy and Spain. PBMCs, B-cell-depleted T cells, or T cells were the source of the cDNA or gDNA that made up the material.

Per the germline V gene, CDR1 is LNHNV and CDR2 is YYDKDF (reference sequence). The CDR3 is 13 amino acids. V lost 4 bases and J lost 16, with 17 bases in between. Methods used by the authors: By means of reference gene primer amplification, nucleated cell counts were estimated. The protocol was immunoSEQ multiplex PCR, while the TCRdb copy is restricted to in-frame clones and leaves out a portion. That table is the source of V, J and clone size, and D and trimming were worked out from the DNA. The sample includes some 100,000 clones, more than 70% of them seen just once. The TCR comes from a woman older than 75 with active COVID-19. Sequenced: peripheral blood. This chain connects TRBV15 to TRBJ1-6; tentatively, D is TRBD1 (6 bases). CDR3 coding DNA: TGTGCCACCAGCATAACGCAAGGACAGATTCTCCACTTT. Its translation is CATSITQGQILHF.